Below, one T cell receptor beta chain is given with its context. Its antigen specificity is not known. Base qualities were left out, and no much larger clone turns up one base away. This sample was taken from a study of shared clonotypes between healthy human individuals (dated by TCRdb to 2018 to 2020). About the full investigation: The cohort included three men and a couple of women between 18 and 49 years of age. Each donor's leukapheresis produced roughly between roughly 0.94 and 9.5 billion PBMCs. For each donor, CD4 naive and CD4 memory were each run on three plates, CD8 naive on two plates, and CD8 memory on one plate. To estimate repertoire size and how much clonotypes are shared between individuals, the study performed deep sequencing of blood TCR repertoires from about five healthy adults. To increase sequencing depth and limit assay-specific biases, TCR repertoire library preparation and sequencing were carried out by different laboratories using diverse techniques. On the study overall, not on this receptor specifically: Sharing across a few donors was observed for approximately 5% of naive CD4, over 3% of naive CD8, 2% to 2.5% of memory CD4, and 0.4% of memory CD8 clonotypes. Sampling was restricted to blood, and TCR repertoires in tissue are likely to differ from TCR repertoires in blood. Even with the large sequencing depth, rarefaction of the sorted-subset datasets indicated that sequencing was incomplete. Compared with non-shared clonotypes, clonotypes shared by all four sorted-subset donors had higher generation probabilities. Naive subsets generally had larger estimated clonotype richness than memory subsets. The genetic and exposure-history diversity represented was limited by the small number of donors. Pairwise subsampling led to the expectation that sequencing depth would affect the degree of clonotype sharing among donors.

Using the deep immunoSEQ assay, multiplex PCR amplified TCR CDR3 regions from genomic DNA. For each cell subset, the extracted genomic DNA was distributed evenly across all wells of several immunoSEQ 96-well plates, and each plate served as one replicate. Each replicate PCR for sorted subsets received about 0.2 ug genomic DNA, equal to 30,000 or so T cell genomes. Purified libraries were measured with a Qubit 3.0 fluorometer, size-checked on a Bioanalyzer 2100, and measured again with the KAPA Library Quantification kit. Every immunoSEQ 96-well plate was sequenced on a separate single-read 150-cycle Illumina NextSeq 550 flow cell. Per the authors' processing: Because the immunoSEQ output held only junctional sequences and lacked quality scores, the filtering could not match the filtering applied to full-length reads. Sequences were annotated with PyIR, a Python wrapper for IgBLAST v1.9, using IMGT germline references to assign V/J genes and CDR3. Reads were filtered out if the reads had weak V/J assignments (E-value above 1e-6), no CDR3, stop codons, out-of-frame junctions, or ambiguous translated residues. V3J clonotypes were defined by identical inferred V gene, J gene, and CDR3 amino acid sequence. Percentage overlap between repertoires was computed as shared unique clonotypes divided by the size of the smaller repertoire. Repertoire richness was assessed with RTK rarefaction, the Chao1 estimator, and Recon v2.1 estimates of unobserved clonotypes. Generation probabilities for all TCRbeta clonotypes obtained by the gDNA method from a handful of donors were computed using OLGA. Drawn from immuneACCESS, this table holds only the in-frame rearrangements with V and J called that TCRdb kept. Clones are partly lost; checked studies trace under half to an unresolved V gene and leave the rest unexplained. V and J calls and clone size are copied from that table; D and trimming were computed from the DNA. The sample table contains more than 550,000 clones; only one count was recorded for 55% to 75% of them. Under 2% of the sample lies in the top ten.

The donors were healthy, HIV-negative adults who had no recently reported acute infections or vaccinations. Only Caucasian adults living in Nashville, Tennessee, USA were represented among the donors. Magnetic negative selection was used to enrich CD4+ T cells, after which naive cells were positively selected on CD45RA and the negative fraction became the memory subset. After blood collection by leukapheresis, PBMCs were isolated using Ficoll-Histopaque density gradient centrifugation and then cryopreserved in the vapor phase of liquid nitrogen. Analytical flow cytometry was used to check the purity and quantity of each magnetically sorted T cell population. Genomic DNA was isolated from each sorted fraction and quantified by UV absorbance on a Nanodrop 2000c. Trimming removed 5 bases from V and 9 bases from J; the gene matches leave 7 bases unexplained. From cysteine to phenylalanine, the CDR3 is 12 amino acids long. Here the CDR3 DNA is all that survives: 36 bases in frame from base 1. According to the germline V gene, CDR1 reads MDHEN and CDR2 reads SYDVKM.

Specimen: memory CD4+ T cells sorted from blood. The cell subset or site label, as the study defines it: CD45RA-negative fraction. This receptor was taken from a woman aged 25 to 45 in good health. The chain was built from TRBV28 and TRBJ2-7; 7 central bases correspond to TRBD1. The DNA reads TGTGCCAGCAGTATTACAACAGGGGCGCAGTACTTC. Translated, this is CASSITTGAQYF. Extended through the reference TRBV28 and TRBJ2-7 proteins, this CDR3 yields the full variable domain: DVKVTQSSRYLVKRTGEKVFLECVQDMDHENMFWYRQDPGLGLRLIYFSYDVKMKEKGDIPEGYSVSREKKERFSLILESASTNQTSMYLCASSITTGAQYFGPGTRLTVT.